One sample yielded the 20 T cell receptor beta chains listed below, sequenced in a study of OX40 agonist ivuxolimab in advanced cancers. Generated by immunoSEQ multiplex PCR, the TCRdb table keeps only in-frame clones and is missing some. Of fewer than 85,000 clones listed, 85% to 90% are singletons. This sample comprised CD4+ or CD8+ T cells sorted from blood, obtained in a trial of the OX40 agonist ivuxolimab. All receptors come from an adult with an advanced solid tumor such as melanoma, head and neck, liver or kidney cancer.

The chain has TRBV19 and TRBJ1-5; D is unresolved. The CDR3 extends over 15 amino acids. V was pared by 5 bases and J by 1 base, with 12 bases between. Germline V gene sequence: CDR1 LNHDA, CDR2 SQIVND (reference sequence). The CDR3 DNA sequence: TGTGCCAGTAGTCTACCCCCCGGAAGCAATCAGCCCCAGCATTTT. Translating gives CASSLPPGSNQPQHF.

CDR3 protein: CASSPPFGSNAEQYF. The CDR3 DNA follows: TGTGCCAGCAGTCCCCCCTTTGGCAGTAATGCCGAGCAGTACTTC. The gene calls are TRBV28 and TRBJ2-7; D is undetermined. This CDR3 spans 15 amino acids. Trimming took 5 bases from V and 6 from J, leaving 20 bases between them. Germline V gene lookup returns CDR1 MDHEN and CDR2 SYDVKM.

CDR3: CASSLYGPGKEGYGYTF. For the CDR3, the DNA is TGTGCCAGCAGCTTATATGGACCCGGGAAGGAGGGCTATGGCTACACCTTC. The rearrangement uses TRBV11-2 and TRBJ1-2; unclear D gene. Germline CDR1 reads SGHAT; CDR2 reads FQNNGV. Deletions cut 2 bases from V and 4 bases from J, with 20 bases between. The CDR3 runs 17 residues.

The chain is built from TRBV7-9 and TRBJ2-1; TRBD2 might be the D (6 bases). The length of the CDR3 is 16 residues. CDR1 is SEHNR, CDR2 FQNEAQ, per germline (reference sequence). V was cut by 5 bases and J by 0 bases, with 14 bases left in between. The CDR3 protein is CASSHRDSSSYNEQFF. In DNA form, the CDR3 reads TGTGCCAGCAGCCACCGGGACTCGAGCTCCTACAATGAGCAGTTCTTC. The full variable domain, its missing parts supplied by reference TRBV7-9 and TRBJ2-1, is DTGVSQNPRHKITKRGQNVTFRCDPISEHNRLYWYRQTLGQGPEFLTYFQNEAQLEKSRLLSDRFSAERPKGSFSTLEIQRTEQGDSAMYLCASSHRDSSSYNEQFFGPGTRLTVL.

The chain links TRBV5-5 to TRBJ1-5; 9 nucleotides agree with TRBD1. V lost 1 base and J lost 7; bases outside the gene matches: 6. This CDR3 has 15 amino acids. Germline V gives CDR1 SGHKS, CDR2 YYEKEE (reference sequence). CDR3 sequence (DNA): TGTGCCAGCAGCTTGACAACAGGGGGCGTGCAGCCCCAGCATTTT. It codes for CASSLTTGGVQPQHF.

The chain has TRBV19 and TRBJ2-7; possibly TRBD1 for D (5 bases). CDR1 LNHDA and CDR2 SQIVND come from the germline V gene (reference sequence). The germline V and J ends were trimmed by 3 bases and 2 bases, with 20 bases remaining between them. CDR3 size: 17 residues. The CDR3 is CASSMATRGKSTYEQYF. The CDR3 bases are TGTGCCAGTAGTATGGCGACAAGGGGCAAATCAACCTACGAGCAGTACTTC.

V usage is TRBV27 and J usage is TRBJ2-1, with TRBD2 as a possible D gene (6 bases). V lost 0 bases, J lost 0 bases, and 12 bases lay in between. Germline loops: CDR1 MNHEY, CDR2 SMNVEV (reference sequence). The CDR3 has 17 amino acids. Written as DNA, the CDR3 is TGTGCCAGCAGTTTATCAGGGACTCTGAGCTCCTACAATGAGCAGTTCTTC. Translating gives CASSLSGTLSSYNEQFF.

V gene TRBV5-1 combines with J gene TRBJ2-7, with 12 bases matching TRBD1. This CDR3 has 14 amino acids. CDR1 SGHRS and CDR2 YFSETQ come from the germline V gene. The ends lost 4 bases at V and 7 bases at J; junction bases unmatched: 6. CDR3 bases: TGCGCCAGCAGCCCCGGGACAGGGGGCGTAGAGCAGTACTTC. It is translated as CASSPGTGGVEQYF. Combining the CDR3 with reference TRBV5-1 and TRBJ2-7 gives the whole variable domain KAGVTQTPRYLIKTRGQQVTLSCSPISGHRSVSWYQQTPGQGLQFLFEYFSETQRNKGNFPGRFSGRQFSNSRSEMNVSTLELGDSALYLCASSPGTGGVEQYFGPGTRLTVT.

The chain employs TRBV7-9 and TRBJ2-7; 11 bases fit TRBD1. The trim removed 5 bases at V and 2 bases at J, leaving 11 bases unmatched. The CDR3 runs 17 residues. The germline gives CDR1 SEHNR, CDR2 FQNEAQ (reference sequence). CDR3 in amino acids: CASSDRDRDRGTYEQYF. The CDR3 nucleotides read TGTGCCAGCAGCGATAGAGACCGGGACAGGGGGACCTACGAGCAGTACTTC. The full variable domain, rest sourced from reference TRBV7-9 and TRBJ2-7, is DTGVSQNPRHKITKRGQNVTFRCDPISEHNRLYWYRQTLGQGPEFLTYFQNEAQLEKSRLLSDRFSAERPKGSFSTLEIQRTEQGDSAMYLCASSDRDRDRGTYEQYFGPGTRLTVT.

The rearrangement joins TRBV7-3 to TRBJ2-3, with D unclear. The germline gives CDR1 SGHTA, CDR2 FQGTGA. CDR3 length: 13 amino acids. V lost 1 base, J lost 4 bases, and 6 bases lay in between. The CDR3 region has the DNA TGTGCCAGCAGCTTAAGTCACGCAGATACGCAGTATTTT. Protein sequence: CASSLSHADTQYF.

This chain links TRBV9 with TRBJ2-3; 7 bases are a match to TRBD2. The CDR3 extends over 16 amino acids. In germline, CDR1 is SGDLS, CDR2 YYNGEE. The V and J ends lost 0 bases and 0 bases, in that order; junction bases with no gene match: 4. CDR3 coding DNA: TGTGCCAGCAGCGTAGGTGGGGGGGATAGCACAGATACGCAGTATTTT. Translated: CASSVGGGDSTDTQYF.

The chain combines TRBV2 with TRBJ1-6, with D maybe TRBD1 (6 bases). This CDR3 has 17 residues. Trimming pared 7 bases from V and 0 bases from J, leaving 16 bases between. From germline, CDR1 is SNHLY and CDR2 FYNNEI. This CDR3 is CASTQAGESSYNSPLHF. As DNA, the CDR3 is TGTGCCAGCACACAGGCAGGGGAGAGCTCCTATAATTCACCCCTCCACTTT.

The chain combines TRBV7-9 with TRBJ1-1; possible D gene TRBD1, 5 bases. Looked up from germline, CDR1 is SEHNR and CDR2 is FQNEAQ (reference sequence). CDR3 length: 14 residues. V gave up 3 bases and J gave up 0 bases, with 8 bases separating them. In DNA, the CDR3 is TGTGCCAGCAGCTTGGGGGGAGTGAACACTGAAGCTTTCTTT. Translated: CASSLGGVNTEAFF.

This clone occurred many times. This chain connects TRBV19 to TRBJ1-6; 9 nucleotides match TRBD1. The junction had 5 bases not matched to a gene; V was cut back by 7 bases and J by 10 bases. This CDR3 has 13 amino acids. Germline V gene data show CDR1 as LNHDA and CDR2 as SQIVND (reference sequence). CDR3 nucleotide sequence: TGTGCCAGTAACCCGACAGGGGGGTCACCCCTCCACTTT. Its protein is CASNPTGGSPLHF.

The V call is TRBV5-6, the J call TRBJ2-5; TRBD1 matches 9 bases. The CDR3 extends over 14 amino acids. Germline values: CDR1 SGHDT, CDR2 YYEEEE. The V gene end was trimmed by 4 bases and the J gene end by 4 bases; junction bases not matched to a gene: 5. The CDR3 reads CASSMDRGIETQYF. In nucleotides, the CDR3 is TGTGCCAGCAGCATGGACAGGGGAATAGAGACCCAGTACTTC.

The chain joins TRBV5-5 to TRBJ1-2, with unresolved D. This CDR3 comprises 12 residues. Germline CDR1 reads SGHKS; CDR2 reads YYEKEE (reference sequence). The V end was cut by 4 bases, the J end by 7 bases, with 11 bases between. As DNA, the CDR3 is TGTGCCAGCAGCGAAGGACTGAGTGGCTACACCTTC. This encodes CASSEGLSGYTF.

The CDR3 protein is CASSEALGETQYF. As DNA, the CDR3 is TGTGCCAGCAGTGAAGCCCTTGGGGAGACCCAGTACTTC. The rearrangement uses TRBV2 and TRBJ2-5; D ambiguous. This CDR3 is built from 13 residues. V was pared by 0 bases and J by 5 bases, with 7 bases between. Germline-derived CDR1 and CDR2 are SNHLY and FYNNEI.

This clone has a single count. The chain recombines TRBV4-2 with TRBJ2-3; 11 nucleotides align to TRBD2. Trimming removed 4 bases from V and 0 bases from J; junction bases left unmatched: 9. From germline, CDR1 is LGHNA and CDR2 YNFKEQ. This CDR3 contains 18 residues. The CDR3 sequence: CASSPPGLAAVSTDTQYF. DNA for the CDR3: TGTGCCAGCAGCCCGCCGGGACTAGCGGCCGTAAGCACAGATACGCAGTATTTT.

The chain couples TRBV27 to TRBJ1-5; unclear D gene. V shed 2 bases and J shed 3 bases, with 8 bases lying between them. The length of the CDR3 is 14 residues. Germline V gives CDR1 MNHEY, CDR2 SMNVEV (reference sequence). The CDR3 protein is CASSLHGSNQPQHF. As DNA, the CDR3 is TGTGCCAGCAGTTTACACGGATCCAATCAGCCCCAGCATTTT.

The chain couples TRBV27 to TRBJ2-7, with D possibly being TRBD2 (6 bases). V was clipped by 1 base and J by 4 bases, with 14 bases between them. Germline V gene lookup returns CDR1 MNHEY and CDR2 SMNVEV (reference sequence). The CDR3 length is 15 residues. The CDR3 loop reads CASSLFSGDLYEQYF. As DNA, the CDR3 is TGTGCCAGCAGTTTATTTTCGGGAGATCTATACGAGCAGTACTTC.